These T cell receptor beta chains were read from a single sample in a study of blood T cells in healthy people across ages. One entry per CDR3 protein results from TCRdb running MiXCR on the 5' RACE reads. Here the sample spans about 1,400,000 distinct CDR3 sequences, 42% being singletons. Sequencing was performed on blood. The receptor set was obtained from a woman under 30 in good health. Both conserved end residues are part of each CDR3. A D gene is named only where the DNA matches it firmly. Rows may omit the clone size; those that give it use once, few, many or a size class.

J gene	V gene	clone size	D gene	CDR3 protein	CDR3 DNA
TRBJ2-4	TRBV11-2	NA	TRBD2	CASSQLHSWDPTSGDPYEQYF	TGTGCCAGCAGCCAGCTACATTCCTGGGACCCCACTAGCGGGGATCCTTATGAGCAGTACTTC
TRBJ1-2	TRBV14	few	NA	CASSRVGAPHYGYTF	TGTGCCAGCAGCCGTGTAGGAGCGCCTCACTATGGCTACACCTTC
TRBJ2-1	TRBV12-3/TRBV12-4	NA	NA	CASSLAGGTHEQFF	TGTGCCAGCAGTTTAGCGGGGGGTACCCATGAGCAGTTCTTC
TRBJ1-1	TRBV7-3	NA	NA	CASSWTANSDEAFF	TGTGCCAGCAGCTGGACAGCCAACTCCGACGAAGCTTTCTTT
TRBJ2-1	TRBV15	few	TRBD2	CATMLGGRGNEQFF	TGTGCCACAATGCTGGGCGGGAGAGGAAATGAGCAGTTCTTC
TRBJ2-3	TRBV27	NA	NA	CASSLRSGAQIDTQYF	TGTGCCAGCAGTTTAAGGAGTGGGGCCCAAATAGATACGCAGTATTTT
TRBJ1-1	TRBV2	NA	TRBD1	CASSGTRTGDEAFF	TGTGCCAGCAGTGGGACCCGGACAGGGGATGAAGCTTTCTTT
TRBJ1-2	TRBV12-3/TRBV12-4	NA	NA	CASTNRSGYTF	TGTGCCAGCACCAACCGATCAGGCTACACCTTC
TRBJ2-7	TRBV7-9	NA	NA	CASSLVIGSYNEQYF	TGTGCCAGCAGCTTAGTGATCGGGTCCTACAATGAGCAGTACTTC
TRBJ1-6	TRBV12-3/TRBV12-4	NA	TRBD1	CASRRTGALNSPLHF	TGTGCCAGCAGGAGGACAGGAGCGCTTAATTCACCCCTCCACTTT
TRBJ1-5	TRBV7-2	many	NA	CASAGRGNQPQHF	TGTGCCAGCGCAGGACGTGGCAATCAGCCCCAGCATTTT
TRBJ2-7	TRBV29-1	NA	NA	CSVEGFVDGSYEQYF	TGCAGCGTTGAGGGGTTTGTGGACGGCTCCTACGAGCAGTACTTC
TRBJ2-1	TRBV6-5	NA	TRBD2	CASSPITSGTRNEQFF	TGTGCCAGCAGTCCCATAACTAGCGGGACGCGTAATGAGCAGTTCTTC
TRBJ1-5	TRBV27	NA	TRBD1	CASSLTGGGEPQHF	TGTGCCAGCAGTTTGACAGGGGGCGGGGAGCCCCAGCATTTT
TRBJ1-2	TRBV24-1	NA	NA	CATSDSMEIYGYTF	TGTGCCACCAGTGATTCAATGGAGATCTATGGCTACACCTTC
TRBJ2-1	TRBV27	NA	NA	CASSMGGAIIGFNEQFF	TGTGCCAGCAGCATGGGCGGGGCCATTATAGGGTTCAATGAGCAGTTCTTC
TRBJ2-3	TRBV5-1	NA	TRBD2	CASSPGLEHDTQYF	TGCGCCAGCAGCCCGGGACTAGAGCACGATACGCAGTATTTT
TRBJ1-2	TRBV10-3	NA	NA	CATSPGVPYTF	TGTGCCACCTCGCCAGGGGTGCCCTACACCTTC
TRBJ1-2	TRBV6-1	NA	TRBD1	CASKDRVNGYTF	TGTGCCAGCAAGGACAGGGTCAATGGCTACACCTTC
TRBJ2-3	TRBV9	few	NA	CASSVDRRDTQYF	TGTGCCAGCAGCGTAGACAGGAGAGATACGCAGTATTTT